This paragraph reports one T cell receptor (beta chain). Its antigen remains unknown. This PCR relied on a set of 60 Vbeta primers and 13 Jbeta primers. Method: immunoSEQ multiplex PCR; TCRdb's copy keeps in-frame clones and lacks some. The table includes approximately 120,000 clones, about 80% detected once. This sample stems from a study of cytomegalovirus exposure and HLA in healthy donors. Regarding the study as a whole: About 87% or about 30% of the time was how often most TCR beta V segments were productive, according to an earlier analysis. Clonal expansion, a later analysis showed, was greater in HLA-associated TCR beta chains than in equally common others. Rates of TCR association differed by HLA locus in a later analysis, with DRB1 highest and HLA-C lowest. It was only CMV serostatus that was available as immune exposure information.

Sequencing was carried out using PBMCs. The sequence derives from a man under 40 in good health and CMV-seropositive.

This CDR3 is CASSSFTSGSDEQFF. Here the CDR3 DNA reads TGTGCCAGCAGCTCCTTCACTAGCGGGAGCGATGAGCAGTTCTTC. This chain links TRBV11-3 with TRBJ2-1; 11 bases match TRBD2. This CDR3 is 15 amino acids long. The junction had 7 bases not matched to a gene; V was cut back by 4 bases and J by 8 bases. Germline loops: CDR1 SGHNT, CDR2 YENEEA.